These T cell receptor beta chains were read from a single sample in a study of human T cells and chemical hapten exposure. TCRdb itself ran the RACE reads through MiXCR, one entry per CDR3 protein. The data contain roughly 49,000 distinct CDR3 sequences, 4.3% of them singletons. Sequencing used whole blood. These receptors all stem from a female donor in good health. Some clones in this sample may be carry-over from other donors' samples. Each CDR3 is given without its conserved first and last residue. The order of the fields is CDR3 protein, clone size, J gene, CDR3 length, V gene. Size is stated for part of the rows, as once, few or many counts, or as a class when the clone is expanded.

CDR3aa: ASSLLAESTDTQY; abundance: few; j_gene: TRBJ2-3; len: 13; v_gene: TRBV5-1
CDR3aa: ASSFSNTEAF; abundance: many; j_gene: TRBJ1-1; len: 10; v_gene: TRBV5-5
CDR3aa: ASSYSQGFGQPQH; abundance: many; j_gene: TRBJ1-5; len: 13; v_gene: TRBV6-2/TRBV6-3
CDR3aa: ASSTDVGSSGANVLT; abundance: many; j_gene: TRBJ2-6; len: 15; v_gene: TRBV6-6
CDR3aa: ASSQDGQGGSYEQY; abundance: -; j_gene: TRBJ2-7; len: 14; v_gene: TRBV4-3
CDR3aa: SVDRGTQY; abundance: many; j_gene: TRBJ2-3; len: 8; v_gene: TRBV29-1
CDR3aa: ASSLAGWTGENTEAF; abundance: many; j_gene: TRBJ1-1; len: 15; v_gene: TRBV5-4
CDR3aa: ASSPGQGSYEQY; abundance: many; j_gene: TRBJ2-7; len: 12; v_gene: TRBV12-3/TRBV12-4
CDR3aa: ATRDRGTDTQY; abundance: many; j_gene: TRBJ2-3; len: 11; v_gene: TRBV5-1
CDR3aa: SAWDRGAKNIQY; abundance: many; j_gene: TRBJ2-4; len: 12; v_gene: TRBV20-1
CDR3aa: SAPDRVDTEAF; abundance: many; j_gene: TRBJ1-1; len: 11; v_gene: TRBV20-1
CDR3aa: ASSVAKDSLGVV; abundance: many; j_gene: TRBJ1-4; len: 12; v_gene: TRBV9
CDR3aa: ATSALPPPHEQY; abundance: many; j_gene: TRBJ2-7; len: 12; v_gene: TRBV24-1
CDR3aa: ASSARRDSGPIDTQY; abundance: many; j_gene: TRBJ2-3; len: 15; v_gene: TRBV12-3/TRBV12-4
CDR3aa: ASSPRIGNEQF; abundance: many; j_gene: TRBJ2-1; len: 11; v_gene: TRBV3-1
CDR3aa: ASSHRDKKDGYT; abundance: -; j_gene: TRBJ1-2; len: 12; v_gene: TRBV6-5
CDR3aa: ASSRSRDSLGGQF; abundance: many; j_gene: TRBJ2-1; len: 13; v_gene: TRBV12-3/TRBV12-4
CDR3aa: ASSRTPTSGRAAGEQF; abundance: -; j_gene: TRBJ2-1; len: 16; v_gene: TRBV6-2/TRBV6-3
CDR3aa: ASSDAKNIQY; abundance: many; j_gene: TRBJ2-4; len: 10; v_gene: TRBV2
CDR3aa: ASNGGGNTGELF; abundance: medium-sized; j_gene: TRBJ2-2; len: 12; v_gene: TRBV2
CDR3aa: SVERTAMSTDTQY; abundance: -; j_gene: TRBJ2-3; len: 13; v_gene: TRBV29-1
CDR3aa: ASSLSIAGGTDTQY; abundance: many; j_gene: TRBJ2-3; len: 14; v_gene: TRBV4-3
CDR3aa: ASSQYTGGGGTDTQY; abundance: -; j_gene: TRBJ2-3; len: 15; v_gene: TRBV4-2
CDR3aa: ASSLNRGRAGANVLT; abundance: many; j_gene: TRBJ2-6; len: 15; v_gene: TRBV7-2
CDR3aa: ASSLKMTVTQAF; abundance: once; j_gene: TRBJ1-1; len: 12; v_gene: TRBV12-3/TRBV12-4
CDR3aa: ASSRVGRGPADTQY; abundance: many; j_gene: TRBJ2-3; len: 14; v_gene: TRBV18
CDR3aa: ASSPPMAANEQF; abundance: many; j_gene: TRBJ2-1; len: 12; v_gene: TRBV11-2
CDR3aa: ASSQNSYPSYGYT; abundance: many; j_gene: TRBJ1-2; len: 13; v_gene: TRBV4-3
CDR3aa: ASSLLGARTDTQY; abundance: many; j_gene: TRBJ2-3; len: 13; v_gene: TRBV7-2
CDR3aa: ASSVTGGNTEAF; abundance: many; j_gene: TRBJ1-1; len: 12; v_gene: TRBV2
CDR3aa: AISDVDSLGQY; abundance: many; j_gene: TRBJ2-3; len: 11; v_gene: TRBV10-3
CDR3aa: ASSFAHRETEAF; abundance: many; j_gene: TRBJ1-1; len: 12; v_gene: TRBV7-2
CDR3aa: ASSSKTNEQF; abundance: many; j_gene: TRBJ2-1; len: 10; v_gene: TRBV11-2
CDR3aa: ASTSWGFSYGYT; abundance: many; j_gene: TRBJ1-2; len: 12; v_gene: TRBV12-3/TRBV12-4
CDR3aa: ASSEGQGNSYEQY; abundance: many; j_gene: TRBJ2-7; len: 13; v_gene: TRBV7-8
CDR3aa: ASSLLSGNTIY; abundance: many; j_gene: TRBJ1-3; len: 11; v_gene: TRBV12-3/TRBV12-4
CDR3aa: ASSLAWWQY; abundance: many; j_gene: TRBJ2-7; len: 9; v_gene: TRBV7-9
CDR3aa: ARVPTPGLHSNQPQH; abundance: -; j_gene: TRBJ1-5; len: 15; v_gene: TRBV19
CDR3aa: ASSVTPGGGNRQTQY; abundance: -; j_gene: TRBJ2-5; len: 15; v_gene: TRBV5-1
CDR3aa: ASSRTPAGGTTDTQY; abundance: -; j_gene: TRBJ2-3; len: 15; v_gene: TRBV7-9
CDR3aa: SVEDTTKARGYT; abundance: many; j_gene: TRBJ1-2; len: 12; v_gene: TRBV29-1
CDR3aa: ASGLGGGHNEQF; abundance: few; j_gene: TRBJ2-1; len: 12; v_gene: TRBV12-5
CDR3aa: SASSGDVGRGQF; abundance: many; j_gene: TRBJ2-1; len: 12; v_gene: TRBV20-1
CDR3aa: ASSSYSGGAPDTQY; abundance: few; j_gene: TRBJ2-3; len: 14; v_gene: TRBV27
CDR3aa: ASSSRQGGKTSTDTQY; abundance: many; j_gene: TRBJ2-3; len: 16; v_gene: TRBV7-9
CDR3aa: ASSAGGNYGYT; abundance: many; j_gene: TRBJ1-2; len: 11; v_gene: TRBV6-1
CDR3aa: ASSFTGSTTDTQY; abundance: many; j_gene: TRBJ2-3; len: 13; v_gene: TRBV12-3/TRBV12-4
CDR3aa: ARGGMGQRHQPQH; abundance: many; j_gene: TRBJ1-5; len: 13; v_gene: TRBV19
CDR3aa: ASSPPLVGQGYEQY; abundance: -; j_gene: TRBJ2-7; len: 14; v_gene: TRBV7-2
CDR3aa: ASSYRNTGLTYSNQPQH; abundance: many; j_gene: TRBJ1-5; len: 17; v_gene: TRBV6-2/TRBV6-3
CDR3aa: ASSTRERGRNQPQH; abundance: many; j_gene: TRBJ1-5; len: 14; v_gene: TRBV6-5
CDR3aa: ASIGLYGYT; abundance: many; j_gene: TRBJ1-2; len: 9; v_gene: TRBV6-5